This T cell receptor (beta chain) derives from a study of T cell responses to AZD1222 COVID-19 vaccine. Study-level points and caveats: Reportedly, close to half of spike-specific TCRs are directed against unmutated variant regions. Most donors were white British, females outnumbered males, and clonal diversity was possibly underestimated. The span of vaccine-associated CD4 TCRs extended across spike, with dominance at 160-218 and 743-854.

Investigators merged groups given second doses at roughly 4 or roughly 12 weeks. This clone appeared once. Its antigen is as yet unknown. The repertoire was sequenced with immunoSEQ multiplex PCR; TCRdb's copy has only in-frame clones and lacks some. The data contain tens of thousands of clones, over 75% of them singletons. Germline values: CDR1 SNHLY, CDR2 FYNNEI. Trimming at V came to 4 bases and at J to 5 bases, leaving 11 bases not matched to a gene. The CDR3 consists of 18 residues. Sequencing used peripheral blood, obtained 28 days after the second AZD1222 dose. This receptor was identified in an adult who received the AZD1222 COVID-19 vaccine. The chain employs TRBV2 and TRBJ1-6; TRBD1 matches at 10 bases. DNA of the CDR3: TGTGCCAGCAGTGTTTCCGCGGGGACAGGGGCCAATAATTCACCCCTCCACTTT. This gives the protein CASSVSAGTGANNSPLHF. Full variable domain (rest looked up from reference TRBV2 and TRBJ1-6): EPEVTQTPSHQVTQMGQEVILRCVPISNHLYFYWYRQILGQKVEFLVSFYNNEISEKSEIFDDQFSVERPDGSNFTLKIRSTKLEDSAMYFCASSVSAGTGANNSPLHFGNGTRLTVT.